This is a list of T cell receptor beta chains from one sample in a study of blood T cell repertoires in COVID-19. The method was immunoSEQ multiplex PCR; TCRdb's version includes in-frame clones alone and lacks a portion of them. The sample shows about 70,000 clones, roughly nine tenths of them seen only once. Sequencing input: peripheral blood. These receptor sequences come from a man aged 50-60 years with COVID-19, enrolled during active disease. CDR3s include the opening cysteine and the closing phenylalanine or tryptophan. D genes are given only for firm matches.

J gene	V gene	D gene	CDR3 DNA	CDR3 protein
TRBJ1-1	TRBV30	NA	TGTGCCTGGAAACAGGGTCCTGAAGCTTTCTTT	CAWKQGPEAFF
TRBJ2-6	TRBV6-5	NA	TGTGCCAGCAGGCTAACTTTCTCTGGGGCCAACGTCCTGACTTTC	CASRLTFSGANVLTF
TRBJ2-7	TRBV6-1	NA	TGTGCCAGCAGTGAAACGCCTCGCGGACACTACGAGCAGTACTTC	CASSETPRGHYEQYF
TRBJ2-3	TRBV2	NA	TGTGCCAGCAGTATCATAGATACGCAGTATTTT	CASSIIDTQYF
TRBJ1-2	TRBV7-3	NA	TGTGCCAGCAGTTCAACTGGGTCCAGGGAAGGTGGCTACACCTTC	CASSSTGSREGGYTF
TRBJ1-5	TRBV11-2	NA	TGTGCCAGCAGCTTAGACTTAAATCAGCCCCAGCATTTT	CASSLDLNQPQHF
TRBJ2-6	TRBV4-3	TRBD1	TGCGCCAGCAGCCCCTGGGGTACAGGGGGCACTGGGGCCAACGTCCTGACTTTC	CASSPWGTGGTGANVLTF
TRBJ1-5	TRBV19	NA	TGTGCCAGTAGTGTTCAGGGGTACAACCAGCCCCAGCATTTT	CASSVQGYNQPQHF
TRBJ2-1	TRBV19	TRBD2	TGTGCCAGTAGTATATCTAGCGGGAGGATCGATGAGCAGTTCTTC	CASSISSGRIDEQFF
TRBJ2-7	TRBV4-1	NA	TGCGCCAGCAGCCAAGGCTCGGAGCGTACGTCCGAGCAGTACTTC	CASSQGSERTSEQYF
TRBJ2-1	TRBV30	TRBD2	TGTGCCTGGACCGGGGGGAGCTCCTACAATGAGCAGTTCTTC	CAWTGGSSYNEQFF
TRBJ2-3	TRBV10-3	NA	TGTGCCATCAGTGCGGGAGCGTCAACAGATACGCAGTATTTT	CAISAGASTDTQYF
TRBJ1-2	TRBV7-9	NA	TGTGCCAGCAGCTTAGGGGAAACGGGGGGCTACACCTTC	CASSLGETGGYTF
TRBJ1-2	TRBV5-1	TRBD1	TGCGCCAGCAGCTTTACAGGGGAAAGGGCGACGGGCTACACCTTC	CASSFTGERATGYTF
TRBJ2-2	TRBV21-1	NA	TGTGCCAGCAAGCCCAGGGGTCTTCGCGAGCTGTTTTTT	CASKPRGLRELFF
TRBJ1-1	TRBV29-1	NA	TGCAGCGTTGCAAGCCAGGACAATGAAGCTTTCTTT	CSVASQDNEAFF